These T cell receptor beta chains were read from a single sample in a study of technical replicates of blood from several donors. Some clones are missing from TCRdb's copy, which holds only in-frame ones; the method was immunoSEQ multiplex PCR. The data show about 62,000 clones, 70% to 90% seen once. Sequencing was carried out using PBMCs. Every receptor here comes from a human donor in good health. Some clones in this sample may be carry-over from other donors' samples. Both conserved end residues are part of each CDR3. Fields, in order: J gene, V gene, clone size, D gene, CDR3 protein, CDR3 DNA. The D gene is left open where the match is weak. Only some rows state a clone size, as once, few, many or a class for expanded clones.

TRBJ2-7 | TRBV27 | NA | NA | CASSLQGPTYEQYF | TGTGCCAGCAGTTTACAGGGCCCGACCTACGAGCAGTACTTC
TRBJ2-7 | TRBV25-1 | NA | NA | CASRLLQSCEQYF | TGTGCCAGCAGACTTTTACAGTCCTGCGAGCAGTACTTC
TRBJ1-5 | TRBV6-5 | NA | TRBD1 | CASSVQGNQPQHF | TGTGCCAGCAGTGTACAGGGGAACCAGCCCCAGCATTTT
TRBJ2-7 | TRBV2 | NA | NA | CASRTGSGYEQYF | TGTGCCAGCAGGACGGGTAGCGGCTACGAGCAGTACTTC
TRBJ2-1 | TRBV6-6 | NA | NA | CASRLGPLLNEQFF | TGTGCCAGCAGGCTGGGGCCGCTACTCAATGAGCAGTTCTTC
TRBJ1-1 | TRBV29-1 | NA | NA | CSVVPGVTEAFF | TGCAGCGTAGTCCCGGGTGTAACTGAAGCTTTCTTT
TRBJ2-7 | TRBV4-1 | NA | TRBD1 | CASSQTTGGEIYEQYF | TGCGCCAGCAGCCAAACAACAGGGGGCGAAATCTACGAGCAGTACTTC
TRBJ2-7 | TRBV4-3 | once | NA | CASSQTSGEQYF | TGCGCCAGCAGCCAGACCTCGGGAGAGCAGTACTTC
TRBJ1-2 | TRBV4-1 | NA | NA | CASSQIYGRAPNYGYTF | TGCGCCAGCAGCCAGATATACGGGAGGGCTCCTAACTATGGCTACACCTTC
TRBJ1-5 | TRBV15 | NA | NA | CATSRVSGGRGANQPQHF | TGTGCCACCAGCAGAGTGTCGGGTGGGCGTGGGGCGAATCAGCCCCAGCATTTT
TRBJ1-2 | TRBV4-3 | NA | TRBD1 | CASSQGGTGLNYGYTF | TGCGCCAGCAGCCAAGGGGGGACAGGATTAAACTATGGCTACACCTTC
TRBJ2-1 | TRBV7-9 | NA | NA | CASSLGLYNEQFF | TGTGCCAGCAGCTTGGGGCTTTACAATGAGCAGTTCTTC
TRBJ1-6 | TRBV4-3 | once | NA | CASSPDRSSYNSPLHF | TGCGCCAGCAGCCCCGACAGGAGCTCCTATAATTCACCCCTCCACTTT
TRBJ2-7 | TRBV5-1 | once | NA | CASSLPRMRGSSYEQYF | TGCGCCAGCAGCTTGCCCCGTATGCGGGGTAGCTCCTACGAGCAGTACTTC
TRBJ1-1 | TRBV5-6 | NA | TRBD1 | CASSITTGGNTEAFF | TGTGCCAGCAGCATCACCACAGGGGGGAACACTGAAGCTTTCTTT
TRBJ1-1 | TRBV7-3 | NA | NA | CASSSGVYTEAFF | TGTGCCAGCAGTTCGGGGGTGTACACTGAAGCTTTCTTT
TRBJ2-3 | TRBV15 | NA | NA | CATSRDYADTQYF | TGTGCCACCAGCAGAGATTATGCAGATACGCAGTATTTT
TRBJ2-7 | TRBV28 | NA | NA | CASTPSGRTYEQYF | TGTGCCAGCACCCCGTCGGGAAGAACCTACGAGCAGTACTTC
TRBJ2-2 | TRBV7-2 | NA | TRBD1 | CASSFFSGGAAGELFF | TGTGCCAGCAGCTTTTTCTCAGGGGGCGCCGCCGGGGAGCTGTTTTTT
TRBJ1-3 | TRBV6-6 | once | NA | CASRDRLSSGNTIYF | TGTGCCAGCCGAGACAGGCTAAGCTCTGGAAACACCATATATTTT
TRBJ2-7 | TRBV10-3 | NA | TRBD2 | CAITDGTSDWGEQYF | TGTGCCATCACTGACGGGACTAGCGATTGGGGGGAGCAGTACTTC
TRBJ2-7 | TRBV7-9 | few | NA | CASSNRLQDYEQYF | TGTGCCAGCAGCAACAGGTTACAGGACTACGAGCAGTACTTC
TRBJ2-5 | TRBV4-3 | NA | NA | CASSQDRWRGLQETQYF | TGCGCCAGCAGCCAAGATCGGTGGAGGGGGCTTCAAGAGACCCAGTACTTC
TRBJ1-1 | TRBV5-1 | NA | TRBD1 | CASSPGTGWDTEAFF | TGCGCCAGCAGCCCAGGGACAGGGTGGGACACTGAAGCTTTCTTT